This TCR beta chain came from a study of shared clonotypes between healthy human individuals. Study results and caveats: Larger estimated richness was generally seen in naive subsets than in memory subsets.

On this clone: The antigen remains undetermined.

Profiling relied on immunoSEQ multiplex PCR, and the TCRdb table lists in-frame clones only, not all of them. The sample shows approximately 1,000,000 clones, approximately 78% of them seen only once. Germline loops: CDR1 MGHRA, CDR2 YSYEKL. Trimming cost V 1 base and J 8 bases, with 11 bases left between them. This CDR3 comprises 14 residues. The sequence was obtained from a man between 18 and 35 years old in good health. Some clones in this sample may be carry-over from other donors' samples. Material: memory CD4+ T cells from PBMCs. Subset reported: CD45RA-negative fraction. This chain links TRBV4-1 with TRBJ2-2; possibly TRBD2 for D (7 bases). The CDR3 is CASSQVGGLGELFF. DNA for the CDR3: TGCGCCAGCAGCCAAGTGGGGGGGCTAGGGGAGCTGTTTTTT.